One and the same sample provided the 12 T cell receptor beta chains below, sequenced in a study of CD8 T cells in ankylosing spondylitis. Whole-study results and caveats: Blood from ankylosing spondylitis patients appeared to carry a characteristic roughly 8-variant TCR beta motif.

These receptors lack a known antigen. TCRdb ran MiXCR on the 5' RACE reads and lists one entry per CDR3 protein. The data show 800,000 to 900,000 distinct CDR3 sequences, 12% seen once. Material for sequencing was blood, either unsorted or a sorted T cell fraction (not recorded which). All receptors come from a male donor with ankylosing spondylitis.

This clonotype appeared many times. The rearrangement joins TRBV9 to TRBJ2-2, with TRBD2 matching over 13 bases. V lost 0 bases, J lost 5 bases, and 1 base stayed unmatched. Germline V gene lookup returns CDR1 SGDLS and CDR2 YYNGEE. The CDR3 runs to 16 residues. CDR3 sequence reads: CASSVGLAGGTGELFF. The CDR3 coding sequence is TGTGCCAGCAGCGTAGGACTAGCGGGGGGAACCGGGGAGCTGTTTTTT. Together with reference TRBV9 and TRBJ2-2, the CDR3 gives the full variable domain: DSGVTQTPKHLITATGQRVTLRCSPRSGDLSVYWYQQSLDQGLQFLIQYYNGEERAKGNILERFSAQQFPDLHSELNLSSLELGDSALYFCASSVGLAGGTGELFFGEGSRLTVL.

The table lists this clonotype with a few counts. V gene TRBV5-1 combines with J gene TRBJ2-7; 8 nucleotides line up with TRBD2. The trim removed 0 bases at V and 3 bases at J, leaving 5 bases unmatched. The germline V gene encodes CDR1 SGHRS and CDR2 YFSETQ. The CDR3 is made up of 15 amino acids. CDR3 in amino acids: CASSLGSGTFYEQYF. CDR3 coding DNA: TGCGCCAGCAGCTTGGGTAGCGGGACCTTCTACGAGCAGTACTTC.

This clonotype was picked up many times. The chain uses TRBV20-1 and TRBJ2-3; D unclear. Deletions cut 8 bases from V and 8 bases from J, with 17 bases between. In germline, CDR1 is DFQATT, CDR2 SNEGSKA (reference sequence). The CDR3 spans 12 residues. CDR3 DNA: TGCAGTACCCCTTCCCGGGCTGGTACGCAGTATTTT. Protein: CSTPSRAGTQYF.

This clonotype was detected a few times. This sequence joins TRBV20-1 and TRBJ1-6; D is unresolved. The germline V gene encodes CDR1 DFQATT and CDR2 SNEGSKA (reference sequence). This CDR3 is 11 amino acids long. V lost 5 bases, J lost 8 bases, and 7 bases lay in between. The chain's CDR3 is CSAEEHSPLHF. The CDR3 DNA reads TGCAGTGCTGAAGAGCATTCACCCCTCCACTTT.

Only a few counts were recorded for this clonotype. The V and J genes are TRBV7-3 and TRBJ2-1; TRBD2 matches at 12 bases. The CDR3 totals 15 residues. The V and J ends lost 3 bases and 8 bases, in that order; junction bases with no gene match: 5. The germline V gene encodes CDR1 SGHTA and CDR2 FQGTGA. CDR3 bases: TGTGCCAGCAGCTTGACTAGCGGGGGAGGGGATGAGCAGTTCTTC. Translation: CASSLTSGGGDEQFF.

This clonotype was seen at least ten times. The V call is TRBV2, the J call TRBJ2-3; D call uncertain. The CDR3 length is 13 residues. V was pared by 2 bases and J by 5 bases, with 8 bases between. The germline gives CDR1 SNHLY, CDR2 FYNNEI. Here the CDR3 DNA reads TGTGCCAGCAGTGAAATCAGCGTAGATACGCAGTATTTT. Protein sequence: CASSEISVDTQYF.

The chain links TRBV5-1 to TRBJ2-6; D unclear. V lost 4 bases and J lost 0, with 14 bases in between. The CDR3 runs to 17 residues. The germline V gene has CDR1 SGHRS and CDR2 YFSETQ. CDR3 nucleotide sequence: TGCGCCAGCAGCACTGACCCCTTAAACTCTGGGGCCAACGTCCTGACTTTC. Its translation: CASSTDPLNSGANVLTF.

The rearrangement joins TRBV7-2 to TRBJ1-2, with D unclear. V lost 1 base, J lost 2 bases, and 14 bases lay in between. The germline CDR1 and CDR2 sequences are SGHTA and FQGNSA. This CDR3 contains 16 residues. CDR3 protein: CASSLVGAGLNYGYTF. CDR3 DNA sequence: TGTGCCAGCAGCTTAGTAGGTGCAGGACTAAACTATGGCTACACCTTC.

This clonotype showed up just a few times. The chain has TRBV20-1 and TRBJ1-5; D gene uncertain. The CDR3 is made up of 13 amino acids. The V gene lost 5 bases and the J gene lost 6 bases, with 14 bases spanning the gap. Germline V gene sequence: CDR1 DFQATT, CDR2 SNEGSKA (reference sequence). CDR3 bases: TGCAGTGCTCGTCAGAGGGCGGCTCAGCCCCAGCATTTT. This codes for CSARQRAAQPQHF.

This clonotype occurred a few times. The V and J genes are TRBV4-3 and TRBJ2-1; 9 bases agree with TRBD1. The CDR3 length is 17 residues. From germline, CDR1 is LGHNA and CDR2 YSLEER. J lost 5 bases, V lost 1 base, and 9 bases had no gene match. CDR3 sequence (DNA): TGCGCCAGCAGCCAAGGGTGGGGGACAGGGCTTCACAATGAGCAGTTCTTC. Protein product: CASSQGWGTGLHNEQFF.

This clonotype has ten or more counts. CDR3 nucleotides: TGTGCCAGCAGCTCGGGTCCAGGGTCTAACTATGGCTACACCTTC. This codes for CASSSGPGSNYGYTF. V gene TRBV7-9 combines with J gene TRBJ1-2; D possibly corresponds to TRBD1 (5 bases). Germline assignment: CDR1 SEHNR and CDR2 FQNEAQ (reference sequence). The CDR3 covers 15 residues. The germline V and J ends were trimmed by 4 bases and 0 bases, with 12 bases remaining between them. Variable domain in full (rest from reference TRBV7-9 and TRBJ1-2): DTGVSQNPRHKITKRGQNVTFRCDPISEHNRLYWYRQTLGQGPEFLTYFQNEAQLEKSRLLSDRFSAERPKGSFSTLEIQRTEQGDSAMYLCASSSGPGSNYGYTFGSGTRLTVV.

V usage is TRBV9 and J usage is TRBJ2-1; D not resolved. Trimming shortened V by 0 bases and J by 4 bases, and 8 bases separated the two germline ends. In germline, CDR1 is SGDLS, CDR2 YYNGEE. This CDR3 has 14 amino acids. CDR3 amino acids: CASSVDQFYNEQFF. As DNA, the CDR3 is TGTGCCAGCAGCGTAGATCAGTTTTACAATGAGCAGTTCTTC.